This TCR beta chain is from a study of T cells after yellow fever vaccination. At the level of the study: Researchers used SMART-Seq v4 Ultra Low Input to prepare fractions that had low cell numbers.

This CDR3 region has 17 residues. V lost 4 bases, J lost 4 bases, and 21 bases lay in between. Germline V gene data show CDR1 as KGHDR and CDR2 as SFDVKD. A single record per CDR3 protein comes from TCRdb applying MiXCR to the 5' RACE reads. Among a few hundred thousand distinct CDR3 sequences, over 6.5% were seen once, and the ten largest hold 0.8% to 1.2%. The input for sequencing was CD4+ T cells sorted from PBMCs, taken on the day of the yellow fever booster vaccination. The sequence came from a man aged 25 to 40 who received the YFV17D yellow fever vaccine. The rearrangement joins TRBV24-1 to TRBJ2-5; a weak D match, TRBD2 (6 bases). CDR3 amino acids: CATSEPPSLGGGETQYF. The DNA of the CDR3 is TGTGCCACCAGTGAGCCCCCTTCTCTGGGAGGAGGAGAGACCCAGTACTTC.